This passage covers 5 T cell receptor beta chains from one sample sequenced in a study of T and B cells in COVID-19 patients. Each TRB amplification used about 220-500 ng of genomic DNA from blood. TRB rearrangements were amplified by multiplex PCR with BIOMED2 TRB-A/B primers. TCRdb re-derived calls from the multiplex PCR reads in MiXCR, one entry per CDR3 protein. The sample includes over 8,000 distinct CDR3 sequences, approximately 35% seen only once; the top ten take 53%. Specimen: blood. The origin of the receptors is a human donor with active COVID-19.

In this sample, this clonotype turned up a few times. The chain combines TRBV6-5 with TRBJ1-3; 11 bases line up with TRBD1. Trimming at V came to 7 bases and at J to 2 bases, leaving 4 bases not matched to a gene. The CDR3 totals 15 residues. Germline assignment: CDR1 MNHEY and CDR2 SVGAGI. CDR3 sequence: CASKVDRGPGNTIYF. The CDR3 DNA sequence: TGTGCCAGCAAGGTGGACAGGGGGCCTGGAAACACCATATATTTT.

This clonotype was detected a few times. The rearrangement links TRBV6-6 to TRBJ1-2; possible D gene TRBD1, 5 bases. The CDR3 covers 13 residues. Trimming took off 5 bases at V and 6 bases at J, with 13 bases between the two ends. CDR1 MNHNY and CDR2 SVGAGI come from the germline V gene (reference sequence). The CDR3 sequence: CASSGPGGDGYTF. The CDR3 DNA sequence: TGTGCCAGCAGTGGACCCGGGGGGGATGGCTACACCTTC.

This clonotype is a singleton in its sample. The chain joins TRBV5-6 to TRBJ1-2, with TRBD1 as a possible D gene (5 bases). This CDR3 is 14 amino acids long. Germline CDR1 is SGHDT and CDR2 is YYEEEE. Trimming cost V 6 bases and J 6 bases, with 18 bases left between them. The CDR3 here is CASILGVQENGYTF. CDR3 DNA: TGTGCCAGCATCCTTGGGGTACAGGAGAATGGCTACACCTTC.

This clonotype is medium-sized in the sample. The V call is TRBV19, the J call TRBJ2-7; D remains ambiguous. Germline CDR1 and CDR2: LNHDA and SQIVND (reference sequence). The ends were cut back, 5 bases at V and 1 base at J, with 3 bases in the middle. The CDR3 is 11 amino acids. CDR3 sequence (DNA): TGTGCCAGTAGTGAGTCCTACGAGCAGTACTTC. Translated: CASSESYEQYF.

The rearrangement uses TRBV6-4 and TRBJ2-1; 12 nucleotides line up with TRBD2. Germline CDR1 MRHNA, CDR2 SNTAGT. The CDR3 has 15 residues. V trimming: 3 bases; J trimming: 10 bases; junction bases outside the gene matches: 7. CDR3 sequence (DNA): TGTGCCAGCAGTGAAACAGGACTAGCGGGGTCAGAGCAGTTCTTC. Translated, it gives CASSETGLAGSEQFF.